The sequence of this TCR beta chain was determined in a study of cytomegalovirus exposure and HLA in healthy donors. The PCR contained 60 Vbeta and 13 Jbeta primers. Produced via immunoSEQ multiplex PCR; TCRdb's table is partial and in-frame only. The data contain roughly 96,000 clones, about 70% of them singletons. The length of the CDR3 is 15 residues. V lost 3 bases, J lost 3 bases, and 12 bases lay in between. Germline V gene data show CDR1 as LNHDA and CDR2 as SQIVND (reference sequence). The V call is TRBV19, the J call TRBJ1-5; D is uncertain. This clonotype originated in a woman aged 65 to 85 in good health and CMV-seropositive. Specimen: PBMCs. As DNA, the CDR3 is TGTGCCAGTAGTATGGTAGGGAGCAACAATCAGCCCCAGCATTTT. As protein: CASSMVGSNNQPQHF.